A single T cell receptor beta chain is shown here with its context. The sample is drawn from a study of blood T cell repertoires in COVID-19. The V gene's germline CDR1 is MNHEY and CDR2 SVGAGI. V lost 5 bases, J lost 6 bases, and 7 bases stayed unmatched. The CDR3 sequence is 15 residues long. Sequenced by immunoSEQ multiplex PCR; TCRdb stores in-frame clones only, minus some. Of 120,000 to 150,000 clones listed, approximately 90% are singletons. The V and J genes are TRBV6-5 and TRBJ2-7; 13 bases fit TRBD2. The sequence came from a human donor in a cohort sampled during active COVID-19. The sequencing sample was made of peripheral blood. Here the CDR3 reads CASSRTSGGGFEQYF. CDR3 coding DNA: TGTGCCAGCAGTCGGACTAGCGGGGGCGGATTCGAGCAGTACTTC.